Below are 27 T cell receptor beta chains sequenced from a single sample in a study of OX40 agonist ivuxolimab in advanced cancers. Library preparation used the immunoSEQ multiplex PCR assay. Here the immuneACCESS table is served through TCRdb, limited to in-frame sequences with V and J called. Missing clones are a known gap in these copies; in checked studies unresolved V genes cover under half, and the rest lacks a known reason. This sample gives 77,000 or so clones in total; approximately 85% of them show up just once. The ten biggest clones cover roughly 2.2% of the sample. The sample in question was CD4+ or CD8+ T cells sorted from blood, obtained in a trial of the OX40 agonist ivuxolimab. These receptors were collected from an adult with an advanced solid tumor such as melanoma, head and neck, liver or kidney cancer.

The chain joins TRBV27 to TRBJ1-2, with unresolved D. Germline V gene sequence: CDR1 MNHEY, CDR2 SMNVEV (reference sequence). CDR3 length: 13 residues. V lost 3 bases, J lost 8 bases, and 13 bases lay in between. The CDR3, as DNA: TGTGCCAGCAGTTTCGACGGATCAAGAGGCTACACCTTC. It translates to CASSFDGSRGYTF.

The chain links TRBV6-6 to TRBJ1-1, with a tentative D call TRBD1 (5 bases). Trimming pared 4 bases from V and 3 bases from J, leaving 15 bases between. The CDR3 is 15 amino acids. In germline, CDR1 is MNHNY, CDR2 SVGAGI (reference sequence). For the CDR3, the DNA is TGTGCCAGCAGTTCGGGGGGGGATTCGGACACTGAAGCTTTCTTT. It encodes CASSSGGDSDTEAFF.

The chain carries TRBV7-2 and TRBJ2-7; possible D gene TRBD2, 5 bases. V was clipped by 2 bases and J by 3 bases, with 5 bases between them. The CDR3 loop spans 12 amino acids. Germline values: CDR1 SGHTA, CDR2 FQGNSA. The CDR3 DNA is TGTGCCAGCAGCTTACGGGGCTACGAGCAGTACTTC. Its protein product is CASSLRGYEQYF.

The chain recombines TRBV5-1 with TRBJ1-6; 8 bases line up with TRBD1. This CDR3 has 19 amino acids. V trimming: 2 bases; J trimming: 0 bases; junction bases outside the gene matches: 10. Per germline, CDR1 SGHRS and CDR2 YFSETQ. In nucleotides, the CDR3 is TGCGCCAGCAGCTTCCTCCCGGGACAGGAGTCCTCCTATAATTCACCCCTCCACTTT. Its protein product is CASSFLPGQESSYNSPLHF.

This clone has only one observation. V is TRBV7-6 and J is TRBJ2-3; 9 nucleotides line up with TRBD2. CDR1 is SGHVS, CDR2 FNYEAQ, per germline. Trimming at V came to 5 bases and at J to 4 bases, leaving 4 bases not matched to a gene. CDR3 length: 14 amino acids. This chain's CDR3 is CASSPSGRSDTQYF. CDR3 bases: TGTGCCAGCAGCCCCAGCGGGAGGTCAGATACGCAGTATTTT. Combining the CDR3 with reference TRBV7-6 and TRBJ2-3 gives the whole variable domain GAGVSQSPRYKVTKRGQDVALRCDPISGHVSLYWYRQALGQGPEFLTYFNYEAQQDKSGLPNDRFSAERPEGSISTLTIQRTEQRDSAMYRCASSPSGRSDTQYFGPGTRLTVL.

For this clone: The junction differs from germline at one of its ends, possibly a read error. The CDR3 loop reads CASTQDLAGTGELFF. CDR3 bases: TGCGCCAGCACCCAAGACCTAGCGGGAACGGGGGAGCTGTTTTTT. The chain employs TRBV4-1 and TRBJ2-2; 9 bases agree with TRBD2. This CDR3 has 15 amino acids. The germline gives CDR1 MGHRA, CDR2 YSYEKL.

The rearrangement uses TRBV6-5 and TRBJ2-2; D gene uncertain. CDR3 size: 13 residues. Per the germline V gene, CDR1 is MNHEY and CDR2 is SVGAGI. The V and J ends lost 7 bases and 8 bases respectively, with 14 bases between them. In nucleotides, the CDR3 is TGTGCCAGCAAGGAGCGCAAGGGAGGGGAGCTGTTTTTT. It specifies CASKERKGGELFF.

The chain recombines TRBV27 with TRBJ1-2; D remains unclear. Germline assignment: CDR1 MNHEY and CDR2 SMNVEV (reference sequence). V was pared by 3 bases and J by 5 bases, with 10 bases between. CDR3 length: 13 residues. CDR3 nucleotide sequence: TGTGCCAGCAGTTTTGGGGTAGGGTATGGCTACACCTTC. Translated, it gives CASSFGVGYGYTF.

The table lists this clone with a few counts. Additional DNA sequences in this sample encode the identical CDR3. This chain uses TRBV30 with TRBJ1-5; perhaps TRBD1 as D (5 bases). CDR1 and CDR2 (germline): GTSNPN, SVGIG (reference sequence). The V and J ends lost 0 bases and 4 bases respectively, with 10 bases between them. The CDR3 covers 14 residues. CDR3: CAWSVAGGNQPQHF. The CDR3, as DNA: TGTGCCTGGAGTGTAGCGGGGGGAAATCAGCCCCAGCATTTT.

The chain links TRBV5-1 to TRBJ1-4; D is undetermined. The CDR3 is 14 amino acids. Trimming shortened V by 0 bases and J by 4 bases, and 7 bases separated the two germline ends. CDR1 and CDR2 from the germline V gene are SGHRS and YFSETQ. The CDR3 DNA is TGCGCCAGCAGCTTGGGGGGAGGTAATGAAAAACTGTTTTTT. Its protein is CASSLGGGNEKLFF.

V gene TRBV6-6 combines with J gene TRBJ2-3, with 8 bases fitting TRBD2. There are 16 residues in the CDR3. After removal of 6 bases from V and 4 bases from J, the junction contained 12 bases not matched to a gene. Germline assignment: CDR1 MNHNY and CDR2 SVGAGI (reference sequence). CDR3 loop: CASRPPGGGRADTQYF. The CDR3 nucleotides are TGTGCCAGCAGACCCCCGGGGGGGGGCCGCGCAGATACGCAGTATTTT.

This chain links TRBV4-1 with TRBJ2-7, with D maybe TRBD2 (5 bases). The V end lost 1 base, the J end lost 0 bases, and 10 bases lay between the germline ends. Germline V lookup: CDR1 MGHRA, CDR2 YSYEKL. This CDR3 is 15 amino acids long. Here the CDR3 reads CASSQVEVLSYEQYF. CDR3 sequence (DNA): TGCGCCAGCAGCCAAGTGGAGGTTCTCTCCTACGAGCAGTACTTC.

The CDR3 here is CASSLIGNTGELFF. CDR3 bases: TGTGCCAGCAGTTTAATAGGGAACACCGGGGAGCTGTTTTTT. This rearrangement joins TRBV28 to TRBJ2-2; D remains ambiguous. This CDR3 is 14 amino acids long. Germline lookup yields CDR1 MDHEN and CDR2 SYDVKM. The V end was cut by 2 bases, the J end by 1 base, with 5 bases between. The whole variable domain, remainder taken from reference TRBV28 and TRBJ2-2, is DVKVTQSSRYLVKRTGEKVFLECVQDMDHENMFWYRQDPGLGLRLIYFSYDVKMKEKGDIPEGYSVSREKKERFSLILESASTNQTSMYLCASSLIGNTGELFFGEGSRLTVL.

In this sample, this clone turned up many times. The rearrangement links TRBV29-1 to TRBJ2-2; D is uncertain. The CDR3 is 12 residues long. Between the trimmed V and J ends, which lost 7 bases and 3 bases, there was a span of 9 bases. Germline lookup yields CDR1 SQVTM and CDR2 ANQGSEA. The DNA of the CDR3 is TGCAGCGCCTCGACGGACACCGGGGAGCTGTTTTTT. Its translation is CSASTDTGELFF.

J is TRBJ1-5 and V is TRBV6-5; D unclear. The CDR3 runs to 13 residues. Germline assignment: CDR1 MNHEY and CDR2 SVGAGI. Trimming left V 5 bases short and J 6 bases short, with 11 bases between. The CDR3, as DNA: TGTGCCAGCAGTCCGGACGGGAGTCAGCCCCAGCATTTT. Translated: CASSPDGSQPQHF.

The V gene is TRBV18, the J gene TRBJ2-2, with D possibly matching TRBD1 (6 bases). V lost 4 bases and J 7 bases, leaving 19 bases between the germline ends. The CDR3 runs to 16 residues. In germline, CDR1 is KGHSH, CDR2 LQKENI. CDR3: CASSLLLDSTGGELFF. The CDR3 DNA follows: TGTGCCAGCTCACTCTTACTGGACAGCACGGGCGGGGAGCTGTTTTTT. Full variable domain (missing parts from reference TRBV18 and TRBJ2-2): NAGVMQNPRHLVRRRGQEARLRCSPMKGHSHVYWYRQLPEEGLKFMVYLQKENIIDESGMPKERFSAEFPKEGPSILRIQQVVRGDSAAYFCASSLLLDSTGGELFFGEGSRLTVL.

This chain connects TRBV2 to TRBJ1-2, with 7 bases matching TRBD1. The CDR3 has 13 amino acids. Germline-derived CDR1 and CDR2 are SNHLY and FYNNEI. Trimming at V came to 8 bases and at J to 1 base, leaving 4 bases not matched to a gene. The CDR3 region is CASGTESNYGYTF. The CDR3 nucleotides read TGTGCCAGCGGGACAGAAAGTAACTATGGCTACACCTTC.

The chain joins TRBV27 to TRBJ2-7; possibly TRBD2 for D (5 bases). Germline lookup yields CDR1 MNHEY and CDR2 SMNVEV (reference sequence). The CDR3 totals 13 residues. V was trimmed by 6 bases and J by 7 bases, leaving 16 bases between them. The CDR3 is CASSFPGTGEQYF. The CDR3 nucleotides read TGTGCCAGCAGCTTCCCGGGAACGGGAGAGCAGTACTTC.

On this clone: The same CDR3 is also encoded by other DNA sequences in this sample. The chain couples TRBV18 to TRBJ1-1; 10 nucleotides line up with TRBD1. CDR3 length: 13 residues. Per germline, CDR1 KGHSH and CDR2 LQKENI. The V segment lost 3 bases and the J segment 5 bases; nucleotides outside the gene matches: 0. This chain's CDR3 is CASSPGQGTEAFF. The CDR3, as DNA: TGTGCCAGCTCACCGGGACAGGGGACTGAAGCTTTCTTT. Based on the CDR3 plus reference TRBV18 and TRBJ1-1, the full variable domain is NAGVMQNPRHLVRRRGQEARLRCSPMKGHSHVYWYRQLPEEGLKFMVYLQKENIIDESGMPKERFSAEFPKEGPSILRIQQVVRGDSAAYFCASSPGQGTEAFFGQGTRLTVV.

The chain joins TRBV18 to TRBJ2-5; 12 bases are a match to TRBD2. The V and J ends lost 0 bases and 3 bases, in that order; junction bases with no gene match: 2. The CDR3 has 16 amino acids. Looked up from germline, CDR1 is KGHSH and CDR2 is LQKENI. The CDR3 bases are TGTGCCAGCTCACCACCGTCTAGCGGGAGGGAAGAGACCCAGTACTTC. Encoded protein: CASSPPSSGREETQYF.

This chain joins TRBV4-1 and TRBJ1-5; possibly TRBD1 for D (5 bases). Germline lookup yields CDR1 MGHRA and CDR2 YSYEKL. The CDR3 has 16 amino acids. The ends were cut back, 0 bases at V and 7 bases at J, with 16 bases in the middle. CDR3 sequence reads: CASSQEGTRGGQPQHF. CDR3 DNA sequence: TGCGCCAGCAGCCAAGAGGGGACCCGAGGCGGCCAGCCCCAGCATTTT.

This clone was seen just once. The rearrangement links TRBV6-6 to TRBJ1-3, with D hard to call. Trimming left V 7 bases short and J 3 bases short, with 19 bases between. Germline lookup yields CDR1 MNHNY and CDR2 SVGAGI (reference sequence). This CDR3 comprises 16 residues. The CDR3 DNA is TGTGCCAGCATTGCCGGGAGTCAAGGCCTTGGAAACACCATATATTTT. Residues: CASIAGSQGLGNTIYF.

The chain has TRBV19 and TRBJ2-2, with D uncertain. Germline CDR1 and CDR2: LNHDA and SQIVND (reference sequence). V was trimmed by 6 bases and J by 8 bases, leaving 10 bases between them. The CDR3 contains 12 residues. The CDR3 spells CASRWLRGELFF. Here the CDR3 DNA reads TGTGCCAGTAGATGGCTTAGGGGGGAGCTGTTTTTT. Drawing the rest from reference TRBV19 and TRBJ2-2, the complete variable domain is DGGITQSPKYLFRKEGQNVTLSCEQNLNHDAMYWYRQDPGQGLRLIYYSQIVNDFQKGDIAEGYSVSREKKESFPLTVTSAQKNPTAFYLCASRWLRGELFFGEGSRLTVL.

This chain connects TRBV5-1 to TRBJ2-5; TRBD1 agrees at 9 bases. This CDR3 region has 13 residues. V gave up 7 bases and J gave up 3 bases; unmatched junction bases: 4. Germline CDR1 and CDR2: SGHRS and YFSETQ. The chain's CDR3 is CASSGTGKETQYF. The CDR3 DNA reads TGCGCCAGCTCCGGGACAGGGAAAGAGACCCAGTACTTC.

This clone was recorded a few times. V and J are TRBV9 and TRBJ2-4; D is undetermined. Germline-derived CDR1 and CDR2 are SGDLS and YYNGEE. Trimming left V 0 bases short and J 0 bases short, with 13 bases between. The CDR3 is made up of 17 amino acids. The CDR3 DNA is TGTGCCAGCAGCGTAGGATTACCGGGTCAAGCCAAAAACATTCAGTACTTC. It encodes CASSVGLPGQAKNIQYF.

This chain uses TRBV7-8 with TRBJ2-3; D is ambiguous. Germline V gene sequence: CDR1 SGHVS, CDR2 FQNEAQ. V shed 3 bases and J shed 7 bases, with 8 bases lying between them. CDR3 length: 12 amino acids. Here the CDR3 DNA reads TGTGCCAGCAGCTTTCTCCAGAATACGCAGTATTTT. This codes for CASSFLQNTQYF.

The chain joins TRBV14 to TRBJ2-1; 9 positions agree with TRBD2. The germline V gene has CDR1 SGHDN and CDR2 FVKESK. This CDR3 has 18 amino acids. The junction had 8 bases not matched to a gene; V was cut back by 0 bases and J by 2 bases. CDR3 sequence reads: CASSQDTASGRTYNEQFF. CDR3 DNA sequence: TGTGCCAGCAGCCAAGATACGGCAAGCGGGAGGACCTACAATGAGCAGTTCTTC. Together with reference TRBV14 and TRBJ2-1, the CDR3 gives the full variable domain: EAGVTQFPSHSVIEKGQTVTLRCDPISGHDNLYWYRRVMGKEIKFLLHFVKESKQDESGMPNNRFLAERTGGTYSTLKVQPAELEDSGVYFCASSQDTASGRTYNEQFFGPGTRLTVL.